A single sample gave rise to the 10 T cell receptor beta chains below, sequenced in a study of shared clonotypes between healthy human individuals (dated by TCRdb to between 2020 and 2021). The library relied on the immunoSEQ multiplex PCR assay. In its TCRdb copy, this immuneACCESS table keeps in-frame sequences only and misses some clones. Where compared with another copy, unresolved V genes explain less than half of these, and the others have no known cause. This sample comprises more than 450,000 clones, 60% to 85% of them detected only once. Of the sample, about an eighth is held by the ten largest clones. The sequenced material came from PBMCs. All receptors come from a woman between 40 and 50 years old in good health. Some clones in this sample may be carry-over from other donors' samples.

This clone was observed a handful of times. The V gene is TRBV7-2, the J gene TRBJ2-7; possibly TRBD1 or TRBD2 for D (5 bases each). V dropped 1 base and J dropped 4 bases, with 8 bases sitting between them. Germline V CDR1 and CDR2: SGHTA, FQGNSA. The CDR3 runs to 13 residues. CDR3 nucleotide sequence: TGTGCCAGCAGCTTAGTTTGGGGGTACGAGCAGTACTTC. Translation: CASSLVWGYEQYF.

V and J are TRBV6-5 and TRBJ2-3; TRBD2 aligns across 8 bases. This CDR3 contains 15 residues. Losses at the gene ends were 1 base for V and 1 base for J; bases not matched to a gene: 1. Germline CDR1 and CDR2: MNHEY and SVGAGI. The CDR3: CASSYLTSGTDTQYF. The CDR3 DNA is TGTGCCAGCAGTTACTTGACTAGCGGCACAGATACGCAGTATTTT.

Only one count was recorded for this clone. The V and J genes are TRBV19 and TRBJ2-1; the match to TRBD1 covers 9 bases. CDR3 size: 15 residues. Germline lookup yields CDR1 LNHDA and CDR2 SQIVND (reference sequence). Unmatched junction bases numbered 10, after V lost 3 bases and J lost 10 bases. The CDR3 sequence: CASSIVTGGAKEQFF. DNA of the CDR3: TGTGCCAGTAGTATCGTGACAGGGGGGGCAAAAGAGCAGTTCTTC.

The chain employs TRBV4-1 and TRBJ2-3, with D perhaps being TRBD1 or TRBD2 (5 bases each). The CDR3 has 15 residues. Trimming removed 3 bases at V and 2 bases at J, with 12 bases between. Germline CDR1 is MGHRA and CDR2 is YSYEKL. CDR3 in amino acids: CASSHGTGNTDTQYF. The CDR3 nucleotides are TGCGCCAGCAGCCATGGGACGGGAAACACAGATACGCAGTATTTT.

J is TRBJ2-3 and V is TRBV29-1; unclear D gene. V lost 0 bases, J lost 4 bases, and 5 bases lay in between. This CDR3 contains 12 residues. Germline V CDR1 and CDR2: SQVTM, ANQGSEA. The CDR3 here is CSVEEESDTQYF. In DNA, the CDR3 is TGCAGCGTTGAAGAGGAGTCAGATACGCAGTATTTT.

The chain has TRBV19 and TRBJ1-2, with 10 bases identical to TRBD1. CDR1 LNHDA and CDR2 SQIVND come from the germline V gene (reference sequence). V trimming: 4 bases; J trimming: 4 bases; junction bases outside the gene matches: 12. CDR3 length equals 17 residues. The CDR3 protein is CASSTIRDRGGSYGYTF. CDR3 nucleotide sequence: TGTGCCAGTAGTACAATCCGGGACAGGGGTGGCTCCTATGGCTACACCTTC.

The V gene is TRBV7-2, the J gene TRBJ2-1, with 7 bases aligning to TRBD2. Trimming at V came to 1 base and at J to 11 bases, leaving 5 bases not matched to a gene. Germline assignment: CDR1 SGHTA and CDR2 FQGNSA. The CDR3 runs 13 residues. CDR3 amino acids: CASSLVAGEKQFF. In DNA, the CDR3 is TGTGCCAGCAGCTTAGTGGCGGGAGAGAAGCAGTTCTTC.

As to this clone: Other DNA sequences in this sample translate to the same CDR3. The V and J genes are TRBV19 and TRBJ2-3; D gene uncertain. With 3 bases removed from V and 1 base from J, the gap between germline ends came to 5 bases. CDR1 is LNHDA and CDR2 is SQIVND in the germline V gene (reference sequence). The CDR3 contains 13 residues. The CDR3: CASSIAGTDTQYF. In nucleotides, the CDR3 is TGTGCCAGTAGTATTGCGGGCACAGATACGCAGTATTTT.

The CDR3 DNA sequence: TGTGCCATCAGTGCCGCCGACAGGGGAGGCTATGGCTACACCTTC. It translates to CAISAADRGGYGYTF. V usage is TRBV10-3 and J usage is TRBJ1-2; 8 bases are a match to TRBD1. V lost 4 bases to trimming and J lost 4 bases; unmatched junction nucleotides: 8. CDR1 and CDR2 from the germline V gene are ENHRY and SYGVKD. CDR3 length: 15 residues.

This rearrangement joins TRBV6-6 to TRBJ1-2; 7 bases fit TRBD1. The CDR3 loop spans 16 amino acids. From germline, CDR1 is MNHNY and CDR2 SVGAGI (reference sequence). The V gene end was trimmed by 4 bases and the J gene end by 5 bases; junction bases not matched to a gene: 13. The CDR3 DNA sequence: TGTGCCAGCAGTTTCGAAGGGGGCCACGTATCTTATGGCTACACCTTC. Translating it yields CASSFEGGHVSYGYTF.